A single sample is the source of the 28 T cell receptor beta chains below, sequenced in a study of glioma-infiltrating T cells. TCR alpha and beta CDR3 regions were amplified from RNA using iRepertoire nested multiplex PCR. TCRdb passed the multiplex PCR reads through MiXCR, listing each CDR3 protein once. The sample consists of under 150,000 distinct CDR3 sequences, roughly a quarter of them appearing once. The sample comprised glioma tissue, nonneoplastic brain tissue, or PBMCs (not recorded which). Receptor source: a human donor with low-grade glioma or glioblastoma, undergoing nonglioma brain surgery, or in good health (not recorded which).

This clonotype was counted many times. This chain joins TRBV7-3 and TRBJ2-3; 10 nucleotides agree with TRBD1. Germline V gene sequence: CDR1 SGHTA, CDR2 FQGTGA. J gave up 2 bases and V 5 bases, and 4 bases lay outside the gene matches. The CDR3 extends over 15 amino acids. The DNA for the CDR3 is TGTGCCAGCAGCCCGGACAGGGGGGACACAGATACGCAGTATTTT. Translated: CASSPDRGDTDTQYF.

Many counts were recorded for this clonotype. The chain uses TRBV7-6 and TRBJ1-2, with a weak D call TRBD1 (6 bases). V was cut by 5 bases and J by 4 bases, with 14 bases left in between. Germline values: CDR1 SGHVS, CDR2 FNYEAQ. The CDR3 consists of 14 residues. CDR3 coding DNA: TGTGCCAGCAGCCAGGCGGGACAAAGCTATGGCTACACCTTC. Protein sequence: CASSQAGQSYGYTF.

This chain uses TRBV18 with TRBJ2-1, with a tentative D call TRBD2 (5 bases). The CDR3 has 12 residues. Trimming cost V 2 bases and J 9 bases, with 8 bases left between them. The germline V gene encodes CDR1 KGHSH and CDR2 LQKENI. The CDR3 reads CASSPGSPEQFF. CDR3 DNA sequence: TGTGCCAGCTCACCAGGGAGCCCTGAGCAGTTCTTC.

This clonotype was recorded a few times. CDR3 sequence reads: CSAPTPGGADYGYTF. DNA for the CDR3: TGCAGTGCTCCTACTCCAGGGGGCGCGGACTATGGCTACACCTTC. This chain connects TRBV20-1 to TRBJ1-2; 8 nucleotides line up with TRBD1. This CDR3 contains 15 residues. Germline V gives CDR1 DFQATT, CDR2 SNEGSKA (reference sequence). The J segment lost 3 bases and the V segment lost 5 bases, leaving 11 bases of the junction unmatched.

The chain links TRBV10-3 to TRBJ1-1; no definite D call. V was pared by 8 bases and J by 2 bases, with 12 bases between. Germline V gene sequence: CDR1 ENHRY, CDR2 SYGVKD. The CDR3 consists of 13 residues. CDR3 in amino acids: CAIGEAVNTEAFF. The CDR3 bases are TGTGCCATCGGGGAGGCCGTCAACACTGAAGCTTTCTTT.

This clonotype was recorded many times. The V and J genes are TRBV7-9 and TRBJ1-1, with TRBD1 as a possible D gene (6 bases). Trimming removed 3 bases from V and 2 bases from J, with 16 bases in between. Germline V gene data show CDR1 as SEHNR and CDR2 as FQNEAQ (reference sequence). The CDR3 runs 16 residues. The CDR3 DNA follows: TGTGCCAGCAGCTTCCCATCCGGGACATCAAACACTGAAGCTTTCTTT. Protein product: CASSFPSGTSNTEAFF.

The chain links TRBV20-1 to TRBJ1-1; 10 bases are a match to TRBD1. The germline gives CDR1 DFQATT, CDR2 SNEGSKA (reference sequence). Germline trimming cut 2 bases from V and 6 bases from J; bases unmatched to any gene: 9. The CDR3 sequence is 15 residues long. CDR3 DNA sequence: TGCAGTGCTAGAATCCCGGGACAGGGGATGGCTGAAGCTTTCTTT. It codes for CSARIPGQGMAEAFF.

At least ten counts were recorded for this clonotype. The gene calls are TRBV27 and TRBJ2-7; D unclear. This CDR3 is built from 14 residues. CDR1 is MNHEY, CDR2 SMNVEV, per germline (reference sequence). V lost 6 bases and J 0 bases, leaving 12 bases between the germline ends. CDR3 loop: CASSPVGSSYEQYV. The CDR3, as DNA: TGTGCCAGCAGCCCTGTTGGAAGCTCCTACGAGCAGTACGTC.

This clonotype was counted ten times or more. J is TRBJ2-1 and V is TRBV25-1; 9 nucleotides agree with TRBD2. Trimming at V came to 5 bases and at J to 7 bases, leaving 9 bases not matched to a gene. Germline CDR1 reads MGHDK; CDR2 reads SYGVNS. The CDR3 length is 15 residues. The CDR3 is CASSWGRGGVNEQFF. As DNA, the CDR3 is TGTGCCAGCAGTTGGGGGCGGGGGGGCGTGAATGAGCAGTTCTTC.

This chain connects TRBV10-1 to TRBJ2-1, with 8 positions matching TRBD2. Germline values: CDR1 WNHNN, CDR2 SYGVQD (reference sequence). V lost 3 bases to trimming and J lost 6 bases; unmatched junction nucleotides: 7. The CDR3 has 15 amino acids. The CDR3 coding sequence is TGCGCCAGCAGTGACACGGGGGGGCCAATCAATGAGCAGTTCTTC. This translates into CASSDTGGPINEQFF.

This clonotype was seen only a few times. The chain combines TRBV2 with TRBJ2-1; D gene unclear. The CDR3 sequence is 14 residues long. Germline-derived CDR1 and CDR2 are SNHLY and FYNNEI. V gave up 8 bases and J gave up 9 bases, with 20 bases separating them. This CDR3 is CASERSRTIGEQFF. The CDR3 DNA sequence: TGTGCCAGCGAGAGGAGTAGAACAATAGGTGAGCAGTTCTTC.

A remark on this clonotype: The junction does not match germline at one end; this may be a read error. The CDR3 nucleotides are TGTGCCAGCAGCCCGGGCGCCGAGCGGTTCTTC. Translation gives CASSPGAERFF. The J gene is TRBJ2-1, the V gene TRBV7-9, with D hard to call. Germline values: CDR1 SEHNR, CDR2 FQNEAQ (reference sequence). The CDR3 has 11 residues.

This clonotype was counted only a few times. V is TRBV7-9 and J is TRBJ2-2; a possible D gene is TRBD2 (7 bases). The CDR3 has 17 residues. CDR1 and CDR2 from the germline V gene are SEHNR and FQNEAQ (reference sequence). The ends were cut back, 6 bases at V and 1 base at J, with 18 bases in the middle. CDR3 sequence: CASSPSGAGENTGELFF. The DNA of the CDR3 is TGTGCCAGCAGTCCTTCGGGGGCGGGGGAGAACACCGGGGAGCTGTTTTTT.

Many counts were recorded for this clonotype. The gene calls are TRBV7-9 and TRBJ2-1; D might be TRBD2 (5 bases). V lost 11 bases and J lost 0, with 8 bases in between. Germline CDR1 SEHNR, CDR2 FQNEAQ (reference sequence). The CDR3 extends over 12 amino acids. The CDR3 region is CALRGSYNEQFF. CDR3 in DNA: TGTGCCCTACGGGGCTCCTACAATGAGCAGTTCTTC.

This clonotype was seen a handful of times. CDR3 region: CASSLVRYSNQPQHF. CDR3 DNA: TGTGCCAGCAGCTTAGTACGGTATAGCAATCAGCCCCAGCATTTT. The chain carries TRBV7-2 and TRBJ1-5, with D unresolved. The CDR3 has 15 amino acids. Trimming removed 1 base from V and 0 bases from J, with 7 bases in between. Germline V gene sequence: CDR1 SGHTA, CDR2 FQGNSA. Full variable domain (remainder filled in from reference TRBV7-2 and TRBJ1-5): GAGVSQSPSNKVTEKGKDVELRCDPISGHTALYWYRQSLGQGLEFLIYFQGNSAPDKSGLPSDRFSAERTGGSVSTLTIQRTQQEDSAVYLCASSLVRYSNQPQHFGDGTRLSIL.

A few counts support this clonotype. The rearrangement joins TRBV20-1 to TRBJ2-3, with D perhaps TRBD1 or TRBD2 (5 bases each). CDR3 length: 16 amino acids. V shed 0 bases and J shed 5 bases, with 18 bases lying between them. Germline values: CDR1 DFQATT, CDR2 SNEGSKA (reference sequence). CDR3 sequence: CSARDSSPGTGDTQYF. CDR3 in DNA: TGCAGTGCTAGAGATAGCAGTCCGGGGACCGGAGATACGCAGTATTTT.

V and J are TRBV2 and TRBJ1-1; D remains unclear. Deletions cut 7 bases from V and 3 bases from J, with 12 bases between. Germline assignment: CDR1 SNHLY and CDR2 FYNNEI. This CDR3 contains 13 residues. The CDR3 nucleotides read TGTGCCAGCAATGTCGCCCGTGACACTGAAGCTTTCTTT. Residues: CASNVARDTEAFF.

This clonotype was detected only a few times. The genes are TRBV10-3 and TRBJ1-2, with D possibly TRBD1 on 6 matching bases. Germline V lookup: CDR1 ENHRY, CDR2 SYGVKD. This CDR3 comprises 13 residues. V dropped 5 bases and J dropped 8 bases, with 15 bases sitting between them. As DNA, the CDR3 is TGTGCCATCAGTTTACAGGGAGAGGAGGGCTACACCTTC. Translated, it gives CAISLQGEEGYTF.

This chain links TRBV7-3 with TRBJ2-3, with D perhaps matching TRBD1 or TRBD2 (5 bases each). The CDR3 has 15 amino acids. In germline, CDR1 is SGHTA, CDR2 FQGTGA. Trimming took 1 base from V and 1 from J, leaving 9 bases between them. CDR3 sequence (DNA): TGTGCCAGCAGCTTAATAGGGGACGGCACAGATACGCAGTATTTT. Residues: CASSLIGDGTDTQYF.

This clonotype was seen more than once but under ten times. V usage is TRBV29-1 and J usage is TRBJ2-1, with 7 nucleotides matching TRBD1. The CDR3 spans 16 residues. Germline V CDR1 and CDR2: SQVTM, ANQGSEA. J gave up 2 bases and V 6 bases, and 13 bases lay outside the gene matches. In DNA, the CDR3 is TGCAGCGTGACCCCCGCCCCGGGACAGACCTACAATGAGCAGTTCTTC. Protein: CSVTPAPGQTYNEQFF.

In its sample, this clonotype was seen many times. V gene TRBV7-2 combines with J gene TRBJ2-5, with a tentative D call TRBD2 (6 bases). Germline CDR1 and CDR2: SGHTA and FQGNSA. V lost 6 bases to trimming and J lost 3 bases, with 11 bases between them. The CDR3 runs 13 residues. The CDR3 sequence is CASSLIAEETQYF. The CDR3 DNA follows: TGTGCCAGCAGTCTCATAGCGGAAGAGACCCAGTACTTC. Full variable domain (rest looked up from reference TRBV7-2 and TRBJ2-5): GAGVSQSPSNKVTEKGKDVELRCDPISGHTALYWYRQSLGQGLEFLIYFQGNSAPDKSGLPSDRFSAERTGGSVSTLTIQRTQQEDSAVYLCASSLIAEETQYFGPGTRLLVL.

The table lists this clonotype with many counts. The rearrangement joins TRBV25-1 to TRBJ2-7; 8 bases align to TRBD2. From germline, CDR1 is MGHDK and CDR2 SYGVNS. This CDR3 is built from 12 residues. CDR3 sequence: CASSASGTRLDV. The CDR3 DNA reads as TGTGCCAGCAGTGCATCCGGGACTAGGTTGGACGTC.

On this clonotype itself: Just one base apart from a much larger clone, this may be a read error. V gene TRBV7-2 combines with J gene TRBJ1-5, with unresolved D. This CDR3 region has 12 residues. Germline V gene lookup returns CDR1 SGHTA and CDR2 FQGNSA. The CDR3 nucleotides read TGTGCCAGCAGCCTAGGGAATCAGTCCCAGCATTTT. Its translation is CASSLGNQSQHF.

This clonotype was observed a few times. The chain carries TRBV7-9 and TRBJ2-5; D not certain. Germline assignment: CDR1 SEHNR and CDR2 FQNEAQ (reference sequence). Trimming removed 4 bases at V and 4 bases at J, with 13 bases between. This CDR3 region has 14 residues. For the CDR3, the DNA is TGTGCCAGCAGCTCACGTTCGGTGAGAGAGACCCAGTACTTC. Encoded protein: CASSSRSVRETQYF.

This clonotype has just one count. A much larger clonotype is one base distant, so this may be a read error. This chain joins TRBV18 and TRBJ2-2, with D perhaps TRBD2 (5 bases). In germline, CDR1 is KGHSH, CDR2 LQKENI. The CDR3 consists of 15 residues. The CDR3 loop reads CASSPTSSHTGERFF. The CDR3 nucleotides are TGTGCCAGCTCACCAACTAGTTCCCACACCGGGGAGCGGTTTTTT.

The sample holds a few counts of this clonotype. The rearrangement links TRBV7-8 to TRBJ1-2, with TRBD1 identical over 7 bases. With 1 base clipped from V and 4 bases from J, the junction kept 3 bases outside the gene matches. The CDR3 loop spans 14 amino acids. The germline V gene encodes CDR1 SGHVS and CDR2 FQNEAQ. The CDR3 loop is CASSLVDRAYGYTF. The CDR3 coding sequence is TGTGCCAGCAGCTTAGTTGACAGGGCCTATGGCTACACCTTC.

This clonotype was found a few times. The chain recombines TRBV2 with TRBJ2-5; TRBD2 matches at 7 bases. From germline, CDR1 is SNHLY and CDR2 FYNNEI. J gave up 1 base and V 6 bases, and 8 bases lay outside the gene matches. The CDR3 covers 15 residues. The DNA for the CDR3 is TGTGCCAGCAGCCTTAGCCGGGGGGTCCAAGAGACCCAGTACTTC. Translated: CASSLSRGVQETQYF.

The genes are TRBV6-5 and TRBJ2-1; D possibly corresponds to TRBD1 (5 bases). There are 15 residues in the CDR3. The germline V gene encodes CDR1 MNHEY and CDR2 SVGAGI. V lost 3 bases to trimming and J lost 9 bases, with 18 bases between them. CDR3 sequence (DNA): TGTGCCAGCAGTTATGAAGGGGCGTCCCTTCCTGAGCAGTTCTTC. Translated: CASSYEGASLPEQFF.